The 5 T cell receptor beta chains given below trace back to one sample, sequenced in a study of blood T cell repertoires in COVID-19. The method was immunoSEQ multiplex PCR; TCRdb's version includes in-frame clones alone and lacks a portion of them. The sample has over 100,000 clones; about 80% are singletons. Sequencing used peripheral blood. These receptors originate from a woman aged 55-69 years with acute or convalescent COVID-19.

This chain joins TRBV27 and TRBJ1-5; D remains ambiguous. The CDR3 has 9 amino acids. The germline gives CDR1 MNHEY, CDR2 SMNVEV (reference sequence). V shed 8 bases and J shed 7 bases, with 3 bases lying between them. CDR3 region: CASRQPQHF. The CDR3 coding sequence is TGTGCCAGCCGGCAGCCCCAGCATTTT.

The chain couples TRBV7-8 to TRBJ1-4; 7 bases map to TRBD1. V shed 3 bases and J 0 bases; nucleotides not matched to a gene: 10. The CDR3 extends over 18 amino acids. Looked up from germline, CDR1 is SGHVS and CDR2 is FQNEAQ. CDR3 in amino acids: CASSLLTGRTTTNEKLFF. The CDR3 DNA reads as TGTGCCAGCAGCTTGCTGACAGGGCGAACGACAACTAATGAAAAACTGTTTTTT.

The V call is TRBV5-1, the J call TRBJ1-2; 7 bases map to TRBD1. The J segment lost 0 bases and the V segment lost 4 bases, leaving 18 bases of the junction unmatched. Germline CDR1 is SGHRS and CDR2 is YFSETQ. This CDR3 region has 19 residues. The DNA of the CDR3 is TGCGCCAGCAGCACCGGGGGACAGCCTAGCTTGGTAGCTAACTATGGCTACACCTTC. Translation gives CASSTGGQPSLVANYGYTF.

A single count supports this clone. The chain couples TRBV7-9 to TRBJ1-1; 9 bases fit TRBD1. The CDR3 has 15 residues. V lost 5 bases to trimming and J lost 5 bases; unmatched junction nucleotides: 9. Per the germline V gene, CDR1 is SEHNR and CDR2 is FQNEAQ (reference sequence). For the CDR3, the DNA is TGTGCCAGCAGCCCCGGGACAGGGAGGTTAACTGAAGCTTTCTTT. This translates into CASSPGTGRLTEAFF.

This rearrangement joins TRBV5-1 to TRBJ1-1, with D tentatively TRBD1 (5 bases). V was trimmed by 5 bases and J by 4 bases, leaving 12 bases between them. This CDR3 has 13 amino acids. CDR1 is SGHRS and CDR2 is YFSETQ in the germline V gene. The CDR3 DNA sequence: TGCGCCAGCAGTCGCGACAGAACCACTGAAGCTTTCTTT. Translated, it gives CASSRDRTTEAFF.